The clone carrying this T cell receptor (beta chain) was seen a few times. The antigen remains unidentified. Other DNA sequences in this specimen translate into the identical CDR3. As every portion of the isolated RNA was reverse transcribed, the sequencing read expressed TCRB transcripts. Clones were sequenced by immunoSEQ multiplex PCR, and TCRdb holds only the in-frame ones, with some missing. In the table there are some 350,000 clones, 13% of which are singletons. All of the sorted populations showed purity greater than 98%. The sample comes from a study of beta chain features in type 1 diabetes. Trimming shortened V by 3 bases and J by 1 base, and 6 bases separated the two germline ends. The germline gives CDR1 KGHSH, CDR2 LQKENI. This CDR3 comprises 13 residues. Study-level results: No resolution was reached here on whether HLA type influences TCRB rearrangement. The study found moderately but significantly shorter TCRB CDR3s in all four CD4+ subsets of Type 1 diabetes patients.

Material for sequencing was naive CD4+ T cells from blood. The chain has TRBV18 and TRBJ1-1; D gene unclear. This sequence originates from a woman under 30 with type 1 diabetes. This CDR3 reads CASSPGANTEAFF. Here the CDR3 DNA reads TGTGCCAGCTCACCGGGAGCGAACACTGAAGCTTTCTTT. The variable domain in full, completed from reference TRBV18 and TRBJ1-1, reads NAGVMQNPRHLVRRRGQEARLRCSPMKGHSHVYWYRQLPEEGLKFMVYLQKENIIDESGMPKERFSAEFPKEGPSILRIQQVVRGDSAAYFCASSPGANTEAFFGQGTRLTVV.